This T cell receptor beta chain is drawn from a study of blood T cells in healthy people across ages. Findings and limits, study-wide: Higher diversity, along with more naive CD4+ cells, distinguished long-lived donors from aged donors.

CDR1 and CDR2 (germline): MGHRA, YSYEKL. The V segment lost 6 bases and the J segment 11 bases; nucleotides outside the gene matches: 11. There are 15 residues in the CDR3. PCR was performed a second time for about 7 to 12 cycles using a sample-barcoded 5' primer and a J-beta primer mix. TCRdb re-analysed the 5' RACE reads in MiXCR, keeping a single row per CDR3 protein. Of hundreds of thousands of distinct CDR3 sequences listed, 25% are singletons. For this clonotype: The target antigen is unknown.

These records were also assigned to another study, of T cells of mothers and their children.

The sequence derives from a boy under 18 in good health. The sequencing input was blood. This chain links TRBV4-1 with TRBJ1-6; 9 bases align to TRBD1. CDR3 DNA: TGCGCCAGCAGGGAACCGGGACAGGGAATTCCACCCCTCCACTTT. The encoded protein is CASREPGQGIPPLHF.